Listed below are T cell receptor beta chains from one sample, sequenced in a study of T-cell reconstitution after alpha-beta-depleted transplantation in children. One entry per CDR3 protein results from TCRdb running MiXCR on the PCR reads. The sample includes 32,000 or so distinct CDR3 sequences, more than 6% seen only once; the top ten take 27%. The specimen was peripheral blood, collected 60 days after TCRalphabeta/CD19-depleted stem cell transplant. These receptors were taken from a child younger than two who had a stem cell transplant for acute myeloid leukemia, so the T cells may come from the graft donor. The conserved cysteine and the conserved F or W are not part of the CDR3 here. Rows give clone size only sometimes, using once, few, many, or a class for an expanded clone.

clone_size: medium-sized; j_call: TRBJ1-1; v_call: TRBV30; cdr3_aa: AWKTQGLEAF
clone_size: many; j_call: TRBJ2-3; v_call: TRBV7-6; cdr3_aa: ASSSLTDTQY
clone_size: many; j_call: TRBJ2-7; v_call: TRBV27; cdr3_aa: ATSQAEYYEQY
clone_size: many; j_call: TRBJ1-1; v_call: TRBV29-1; cdr3_aa: SVGNVEAF
clone_size: many; j_call: TRBJ1-4; v_call: TRBV25-1; cdr3_aa: ASSEYERPWATNEKLF
clone_size: many; j_call: TRBJ1-6; v_call: TRBV12-3/TRBV12-4; cdr3_aa: ASRRNDRGNSPLH
clone_size: many; j_call: TRBJ1-3; v_call: TRBV5-5; cdr3_aa: ASSAGTGGNTIY
clone_size: many; j_call: TRBJ1-4; v_call: TRBV12-3/TRBV12-4; cdr3_aa: ASSDPDRGLKLF
clone_size: many; j_call: TRBJ2-6; v_call: TRBV7-9; cdr3_aa: ASSDRVGANVLT
clone_size: many; j_call: TRBJ2-2; v_call: TRBV6-2/TRBV6-3; cdr3_aa: ASSWTSGGAILGELF
clone_size: many; j_call: TRBJ2-2; v_call: TRBV6-5; cdr3_aa: ASSYGQDTGELF
clone_size: many; j_call: TRBJ2-4; v_call: TRBV29-1; cdr3_aa: SVEGRADIQY
clone_size: many; j_call: TRBJ2-3; v_call: TRBV4-3; cdr3_aa: ASSQGLAGLDTQY
clone_size: .; j_call: TRBJ2-5; v_call: TRBV30; cdr3_aa: ACRLEGQETQY
clone_size: many; j_call: TRBJ1-1; v_call: TRBV7-2; cdr3_aa: ASSLATAPRTEAF
clone_size: many; j_call: TRBJ1-4; v_call: TRBV12-5; cdr3_aa: ASGLTPEEKLF
clone_size: many; j_call: TRBJ2-4; v_call: TRBV15; cdr3_aa: ATSGPGAASNIQY
clone_size: many; j_call: TRBJ2-3; v_call: TRBV7-2; cdr3_aa: ASSSVRRRTQY
clone_size: many; j_call: TRBJ2-2; v_call: TRBV6-2/TRBV6-3; cdr3_aa: ASSYSRDRAFTGELF
clone_size: many; j_call: TRBJ2-7; v_call: TRBV14; cdr3_aa: ASSQGFPGEQY
clone_size: many; j_call: TRBJ2-5; v_call: TRBV5-1; cdr3_aa: ASSFRDPQETQY
clone_size: many; j_call: TRBJ2-1; v_call: TRBV4-3; cdr3_aa: ASSHSEGNEQF
clone_size: many; j_call: TRBJ2-3; v_call: TRBV9; cdr3_aa: ASSVVPSGVTDTQY
clone_size: many; j_call: TRBJ2-7; v_call: TRBV5-1; cdr3_aa: ANLLKKSRSYEQY
clone_size: many; j_call: TRBJ2-7; v_call: TRBV7-8; cdr3_aa: ASSHPPGHFYEQY
clone_size: .; j_call: TRBJ1-1; v_call: TRBV30; cdr3_aa: AWQGRMNTEAF
clone_size: .; j_call: TRBJ2-1; v_call: TRBV29-1; cdr3_aa: SVEYLAGGNEQF
clone_size: many; j_call: TRBJ1-2; v_call: TRBV4-3; cdr3_aa: ASSQDRFDYGYT
clone_size: .; j_call: TRBJ2-7; v_call: TRBV10-3; cdr3_aa: AISENGGVAGVSYEQY
clone_size: .; j_call: TRBJ2-7; v_call: TRBV7-2; cdr3_aa: ASSLGTFYEQY
clone_size: .; j_call: TRBJ1-4; v_call: TRBV5-1; cdr3_aa: ASSSRGSEKLF
clone_size: many; j_call: TRBJ2-7; v_call: TRBV12-3/TRBV12-4; cdr3_aa: ASSLHRTYEQY
clone_size: many; j_call: TRBJ2-1; v_call: TRBV29-1; cdr3_aa: SSVGRSSYNEQF
clone_size: many; j_call: TRBJ1-6; v_call: TRBV16; cdr3_aa: ASSQSAHRAPSPLH
clone_size: many; j_call: TRBJ1-5; v_call: TRBV4-3; cdr3_aa: ASSHDRDTRNQPQH
clone_size: many; j_call: TRBJ2-7; v_call: TRBV7-2; cdr3_aa: ASSSGSVQY
clone_size: .; j_call: TRBJ1-4; v_call: TRBV30; cdr3_aa: AWSIYGHSGHEKLF
clone_size: many; j_call: TRBJ1-6; v_call: TRBV15; cdr3_aa: ATSPRDRVSPLH
clone_size: .; j_call: TRBJ2-3; v_call: TRBV3-1; cdr3_aa: AICSETSGRAFTDTQY
clone_size: many; j_call: TRBJ2-7; v_call: TRBV29-1; cdr3_aa: SVVGQSGEQY
clone_size: many; j_call: TRBJ1-3; v_call: TRBV5-5; cdr3_aa: ASSGTTRSGNTIY
clone_size: many; j_call: TRBJ1-4; v_call: TRBV5-4; cdr3_aa: ASSLTGGASNEKLF
clone_size: many; j_call: TRBJ2-1; v_call: TRBV29-1; cdr3_aa: SVPCGVLTHNEQF
clone_size: many; j_call: TRBJ2-7; v_call: TRBV15; cdr3_aa: ATSRDRRTYEQY
clone_size: many; j_call: TRBJ2-4; v_call: TRBV29-1; cdr3_aa: SVGTPLAKNIQY
clone_size: many; j_call: TRBJ2-1; v_call: TRBV10-3; cdr3_aa: AINAGVSSYNEQF
clone_size: many; j_call: TRBJ2-3; v_call: TRBV10-3; cdr3_aa: AISERGGTSGVTQY
clone_size: many; j_call: TRBJ1-2; v_call: TRBV6-5; cdr3_aa: ASSYAGVNYGYT
clone_size: many; j_call: TRBJ2-2; v_call: TRBV7-9; cdr3_aa: ATWNPGPRASGELF
clone_size: many; j_call: TRBJ2-3; v_call: TRBV6-1; cdr3_aa: ASSDKWDLAEDTQY
clone_size: many; j_call: TRBJ2-7; v_call: TRBV5-1; cdr3_aa: ASSLDSFYSYEQY